This TCR beta chain emerged from a study of PD-1 blockade in classical Hodgkin lymphoma. The study, taken as a whole, reports: TCR diversity at baseline was reported to be reduced in newly diagnosed patients relative to healthy donors.

Time point meaning: newly diagnosed, previously untreated cHL patient sample. Magnetic negative selection was used to purify CD4+ T cells from thawed PBMCs. A note on this clone: What it binds is unknown.

Germline V gives CDR1 KGHSH, CDR2 LQKENI. Trimming left V 0 bases short and J 2 bases short, with 8 bases between. The CDR3 sequence is 16 residues long. The data were produced by immunoSEQ multiplex PCR, yet TCRdb's version contains in-frame clones alone and is incomplete. The sample holds around 30,000 clones, 70% to 90% seen once. This chain joins TRBV18 and TRBJ2-6, with D unclear. This receptor was identified in a human donor with classical Hodgkin lymphoma. The sequenced sample was CD4+ T cells from blood. CDR3 in DNA: TGTGCCAGCTCACCACCTCCCTCTACTGGGGCCAACGTCCTGACTTTC. Amino acid sequence: CASSPPPSTGANVLTF.